One and the same sample provided the 3 T cell receptor beta chains below, sequenced in a study of T cells expressing NK-cell markers. TCRdb re-called the 5' RACE reads and shows each CDR3 protein once, DNA omitted. Its listing shows 500,000 to 700,000 distinct CDR3 sequences. The sequencing input was blood T cells: a sorted CD56 or NKG2C T cell subset, CD4+ or CD8+ T cells, or bulk PBMC T cells (not recorded which). The receptor set was obtained from a man younger than 35 in good health.

The genes are TRBV6-5 and TRBJ2-7; TCRdb gives TRBD1 as the D gene, but with no DNA this cannot be confirmed. Germline CDR1 reads MNHEY; CDR2 reads SVGAGI. The CDR3 runs 16 residues. CDR3 sequence: CASSGPGAGRSYEQYF.

The genes are TRBV11-2 and TRBJ2-1; TCRdb indicates TRBD2, and absent DNA this call remains unverified. The CDR3 runs to 15 residues. Germline CDR1 reads SGHAT; CDR2 reads FQNNGV. CDR3 protein: CASSTTSYLRNEQFF.

The rearrangement uses TRBV27 and TRBJ1-4; TCRdb reports TRBD1, a call that lacks DNA to check it against. Germline assignment: CDR1 MNHEY and CDR2 SMNVEV (reference sequence). This CDR3 spans 18 amino acids. CDR3: CASSSTRDRGWTNEKLFF.